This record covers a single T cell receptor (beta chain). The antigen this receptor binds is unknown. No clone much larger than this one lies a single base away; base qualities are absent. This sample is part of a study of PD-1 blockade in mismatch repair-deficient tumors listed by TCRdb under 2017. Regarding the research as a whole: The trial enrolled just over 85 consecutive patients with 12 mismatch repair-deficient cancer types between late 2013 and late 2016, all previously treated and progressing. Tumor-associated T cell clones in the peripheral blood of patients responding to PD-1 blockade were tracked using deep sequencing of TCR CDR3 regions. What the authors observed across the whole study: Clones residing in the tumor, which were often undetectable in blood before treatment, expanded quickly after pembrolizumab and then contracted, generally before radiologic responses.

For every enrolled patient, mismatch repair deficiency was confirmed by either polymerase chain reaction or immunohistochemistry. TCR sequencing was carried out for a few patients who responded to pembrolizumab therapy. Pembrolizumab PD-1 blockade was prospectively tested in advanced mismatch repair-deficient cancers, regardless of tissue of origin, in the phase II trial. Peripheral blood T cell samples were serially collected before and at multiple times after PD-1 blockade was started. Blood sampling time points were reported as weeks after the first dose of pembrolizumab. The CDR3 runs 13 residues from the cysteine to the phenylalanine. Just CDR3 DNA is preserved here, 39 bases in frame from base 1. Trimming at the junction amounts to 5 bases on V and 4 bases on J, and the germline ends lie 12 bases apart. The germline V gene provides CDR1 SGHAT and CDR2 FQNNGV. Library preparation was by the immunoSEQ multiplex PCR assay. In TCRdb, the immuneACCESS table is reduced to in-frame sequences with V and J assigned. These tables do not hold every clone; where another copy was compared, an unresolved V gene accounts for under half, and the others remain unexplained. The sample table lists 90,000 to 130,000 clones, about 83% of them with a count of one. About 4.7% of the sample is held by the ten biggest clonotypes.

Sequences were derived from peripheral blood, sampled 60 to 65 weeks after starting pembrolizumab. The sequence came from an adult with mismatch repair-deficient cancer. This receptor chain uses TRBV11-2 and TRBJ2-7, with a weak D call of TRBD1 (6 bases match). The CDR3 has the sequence CASSPTGLYEQYF. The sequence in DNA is TGTGCCAGCAGCCCGACAGGACTTTACGAGCAGTACTTC.